These 10 T cell receptor beta chains originate from one sample sequenced in a study of shared clonotypes between healthy human individuals (dated by TCRdb to 2018 to 2021). The library relied on the immunoSEQ multiplex PCR assay. TCRdb retrieved this table from immuneACCESS and kept in-frame rearrangements only. Not all clones are present; in checked studies, unresolved V genes account for under half, and no reason is known for the remainder. The sample data list about 490,000 clones, and roughly 85% of these were observed just once. The leading ten clones occupy less than 15% of the sample. The sequenced material came from PBMCs. These receptors were taken from a woman between 35 and 50 years old in good health. Some clones in this sample may be carry-over from other donors' samples.

This chain links TRBV19 with TRBJ2-5; 10 bases align to TRBD1. V shed 6 bases and J 6 bases; nucleotides not matched to a gene: 4. Germline CDR1 is LNHDA and CDR2 is SQIVND (reference sequence). The CDR3 runs to 13 residues. CDR3: CASRTTGGQTQYF. CDR3 in DNA: TGTGCCAGTAGAACGACAGGGGGCCAGACCCAGTACTTC.

The chain joins TRBV6-1 to TRBJ2-7; no firm D call. This CDR3 contains 13 residues. The germline gives CDR1 MNHNS, CDR2 SASEGT. Trimming took off 2 bases at V and 7 bases at J, with 12 bases between the two ends. The CDR3 loop is CASSELGLLEQYF. The CDR3 coding sequence is TGTGCCAGCAGTGAACTGGGCCTTCTTGAGCAGTACTTC.

Only a few counts were recorded for this clone. This rearrangement joins TRBV18 to TRBJ2-5, with TRBD1 as a possible D gene (6 bases). CDR1 KGHSH and CDR2 LQKENI come from the germline V gene. The CDR3 has 14 amino acids. Trimming took off 3 bases at V and 5 bases at J, with 13 bases between the two ends. CDR3 sequence reads: CASSPNTGIETQYF. DNA of the CDR3: TGTGCCAGCTCACCCAACACAGGGATCGAGACCCAGTACTTC. The full variable domain, its missing parts supplied by reference TRBV18 and TRBJ2-5, is NAGVMQNPRHLVRRRGQEARLRCSPMKGHSHVYWYRQLPEEGLKFMVYLQKENIIDESGMPKERFSAEFPKEGPSILRIQQVVRGDSAAYFCASSPNTGIETQYFGPGTRLLVL.

The CDR3 region has the DNA TGTGCCAGCAGCCAAGATCTGAGATTGAACACCGGGGAGCTGTTTTTT. Its protein is CASSQDLRLNTGELFF. This chain joins TRBV4-2 and TRBJ2-2, with D uncertain. Germline lookup yields CDR1 LGHNA and CDR2 YNFKEQ. This CDR3 comprises 16 residues. The germline V and J ends were trimmed by 0 bases and 1 base, with 9 bases remaining between them.

CDR3 loop: CASSPRGDRFQYF. CDR3 in DNA: TGTGCCAGCTCACCACGGGGGGACCGCTTTCAGTACTTC. The chain recombines TRBV18 with TRBJ2-4, with TRBD2 as a possible D gene (6 bases). This CDR3 has 13 residues. V lost 1 base, J lost 11 bases, and 12 bases lay in between. In germline, CDR1 is KGHSH, CDR2 LQKENI.

The CDR3 here is CASSLSTGLRAGSYEQYF. In DNA form, the CDR3 reads TGTGCCAGCAGTTTATCCACAGGTTTAAGGGCAGGGTCCTACGAGCAGTACTTC. The V call is TRBV27, the J call TRBJ2-7, with TRBD1 as a possible D gene (5 bases). V gave up 0 bases and J gave up 1 base, with 19 bases separating them. Germline-derived CDR1 and CDR2 are MNHEY and SMNVEV (reference sequence). This CDR3 spans 18 amino acids.

The chain links TRBV30 to TRBJ1-3; D may be TRBD1 (6 bases). Trimming removed 7 bases from V and 2 bases from J, with 12 bases in between. Germline V CDR1 and CDR2: GTSNPN, SVGIG (reference sequence). The CDR3 has 13 residues. CDR3 in DNA: TGTGCCTACACAGGGAATGCTGGAAACACCATATATTTT. Its translation is CAYTGNAGNTIYF.

The chain couples TRBV7-9 to TRBJ2-3; no reliable D call. CDR3 size: 14 residues. Germline V gene data show CDR1 as SEHNR and CDR2 as FQNEAQ (reference sequence). V lost 5 bases, J lost 4 bases, and 13 bases lay in between. The CDR3 DNA sequence: TGTGCCAGCAGCCCCCCTAGGGTCCCAGATACGCAGTATTTT. Its protein product is CASSPPRVPDTQYF.

The chain carries TRBV2 and TRBJ2-3; D possibly matches TRBD1 or TRBD2 (5 bases each). V was trimmed by 11 bases and J by 8 bases, leaving 23 bases between them. There are 14 residues in the CDR3. The V gene's germline CDR1 is SNHLY and CDR2 FYNNEI. The CDR3 coding sequence is TGTGCCTTCCCCCGGGACCAAATAGGAACTACGCAGTATTTT. Translation gives CAFPRDQIGTTQYF.

CDR3 nucleotide sequence: TGCAGCTTAGCGGAAAACTTCAATGAGCAGTTCTTC. Its protein is CSLAENFNEQFF. This chain links TRBV29-1 with TRBJ2-1; D may be TRBD2 (6 bases). The CDR3 covers 12 residues. Germline CDR1 SQVTM, CDR2 ANQGSEA. Trimming took off 8 bases at V and 6 bases at J, with 14 bases between the two ends.